This is a list of T cell receptor beta chains from one sample in a study of CD4 T cells in relation to SARS-CoV-2 and coronaviruses. TCRdb's copy holds only in-frame clones and misses some; the assay was immunoSEQ multiplex PCR. Of 40,000 or so clones in the sample, 70% to 90% were seen once. The material sequenced was memory CD4+ T cells from PBMCs. These receptors came from an adult with COVID-19. The conserved cysteine and the conserved F or W are not part of the CDR3 here. The order of the fields is V gene, CDR3 protein.

v_call: TRBV2
cdr3_aa: ASTLGQGTQPQH

v_call: TRBV19
cdr3_aa: ASSSTGTGTMELF

v_call: TRBV3-1/TRBV3-2
cdr3_aa: ASSQVINTGELF

v_call: TRBV28
cdr3_aa: ASSETIPAGANVLT

v_call: TRBV28
cdr3_aa: ASSSVGTGSSYEQY

v_call: TRBV6-5
cdr3_aa: ASIRENTQY

v_call: TRBV5-4
cdr3_aa: ASSPSAGGVAGELF

v_call: TRBV24-1
cdr3_aa: ATSDSTTEGDTQY

v_call: TRBV11-2
cdr3_aa: ASSLGTGRIAKNIQY

v_call: TRBV7-2
cdr3_aa: ASSRLRDTEAF

v_call: TRBV20-1
cdr3_aa: SASGETQY

v_call: TRBV5-6
cdr3_aa: ASSFDTGKTEAF

v_call: TRBV4-1
cdr3_aa: ASSREEAGTGAAEAF

v_call: TRBV15
cdr3_aa: ATGDSRTDTQY

v_call: TRBV15
cdr3_aa: ATSRDLGAYNEQF

v_call: TRBV7-2
cdr3_aa: ASSLVGLAVSSYEQY

v_call: TRBV4-3
cdr3_aa: ASSPAQQGVPGELF

v_call: TRBV5-1
cdr3_aa: ASSLERPGGNTEAF

v_call: TRBV6-2/TRBV6-3
cdr3_aa: ASSQTLAGGHEQY

v_call: TRBV5-8
cdr3_aa: ASSLWVGGNTEAF

v_call: TRBV5-4
cdr3_aa: ASSLRDRSADTQY

v_call: TRBV5-4
cdr3_aa: ASSSGMGGYTEAF

v_call: TRBV5-1
cdr3_aa: ASSHGAGSGDEQY

v_call: TRBV7-2
cdr3_aa: ASSPNRQGESGYT